This is a list of T cell receptor beta chains from one sample in a study of T cells expressing NK-cell markers. TCRdb re-called the 5' RACE reads and gives one entry per CDR3 protein, without DNA. This sample's clone table lists under 600,000 distinct CDR3 sequences. Sample: blood T cells: a sorted CD56 or NKG2C T cell subset, CD4+ or CD8+ T cells, or bulk PBMC T cells (not recorded which). Source of these receptors: a woman aged 45-65 years in good health. Each CDR3 is given with its conserved first and last residue.

TRBJ1-5 | TRBV20-1 | CSARDGDRGLSNQPQHF
TRBJ2-5 | TRBV5-1 | CASSIQETQYF
TRBJ2-3 | TRBV12-3/TRBV12-4 | CASRPGTSGYGVTQYF
TRBJ2-7 | TRBV5-1 | CASSVRTGTTEQYF
TRBJ2-3 | TRBV6-5 | CASKYMDTQYF
TRBJ2-3 | TRBV5-1 | CASSLGTGRTDTQYF
TRBJ1-2 | TRBV7-9 | CASSIRDRGQGNGYTF
TRBJ2-5 | TRBV4-2 | CASSQEGAGTWQETQYF
TRBJ1-2 | TRBV29-1 | CSVEVRGQGHDYGYTF
TRBJ2-5 | TRBV29-1 | CSVDFGLGETQYF
TRBJ2-1 | TRBV12-3/TRBV12-4 | CASSPAGSSSYNEQFF
TRBJ2-3 | TRBV28 | CARQGVADTQYF
TRBJ2-5 | TRBV20-1 | CSALRGQETQYF
TRBJ2-7 | TRBV29-1 | CSVALKRTGVYEQYF
TRBJ1-1 | TRBV2 | CASRSRTGPTEAFF
TRBJ2-1 | TRBV5-1 | CASSLRLAAPSNEQFF
TRBJ2-1 | TRBV3-1 | CASSQREGRNEQFF
TRBJ2-1 | TRBV19 | CASSIARTSGRNEQFF
TRBJ1-3 | TRBV4-1 | CASSQDKGRQALPGNTIYF
TRBJ1-1 | TRBV4-1 | CASSQSLSGYTFAEAFF
TRBJ1-1 | TRBV11-3 | CASSLFPLAGQAEAFF
TRBJ2-3 | TRBV7-6 | CASSTGGDTQYF
TRBJ1-1 | TRBV6-1 | CASRGVGNTEAFF
TRBJ1-1 | TRBV9 | CASSVSGARVDTEAFF
TRBJ2-3 | TRBV24-1 | CATSDRGGAGAVTDTQYF
TRBJ2-1 | TRBV20-1 | CSATEGSGGEQFF
TRBJ2-1 | TRBV7-9 | CASSLAHTSGTDNEQFF
TRBJ1-1 | TRBV2 | CASTPQWAEAFF
TRBJ2-7 | TRBV5-1 | CASSQGLAGAYEYF
TRBJ1-5 | TRBV6-1 | CASIGQGLGPQHF
TRBJ2-1 | TRBV18 | CASSPGRVSSYNEQFF
TRBJ1-2 | TRBV20-1 | CSARDRDGIRANYGYTF
TRBJ2-7 | TRBV14 | CASSPDRRDIYEQYF
TRBJ2-3 | TRBV12-3/TRBV12-4 | CAMERDFSTDTQYF
TRBJ1-2 | TRBV7-2 | CASSLGTGVQGGYTF
TRBJ2-7 | TRBV4-1 | CASSQHSGVAGPYEQYF
TRBJ2-3 | TRBV12-3/TRBV12-4 | CASSLGGTLGRNTQYF
TRBJ2-4 | TRBV9 | CASSVGWRGSLGAKNIQYF
TRBJ1-4 | TRBV12-3/TRBV12-4 | CASSLRASDEKLFF
TRBJ1-1 | TRBV12-3/TRBV12-4 | CASSRTSLNTEAFF
TRBJ1-4 | TRBV27 | CASSLGGEGEKLFF
TRBJ2-7 | TRBV2 | CASSEARGSEQYF
TRBJ1-1 | TRBV12-5 | CASGLGEPRPEAFF
TRBJ2-7 | TRBV6-6 | CASSPGPLEYF
TRBJ1-2 | TRBV5-1 | CASKKNRDSWIGYTF
TRBJ2-5 | TRBV5-6 | CASSLAVGRETQYF
TRBJ2-1 | TRBV29-1 | CSVRGGVAPNEQFF
TRBJ2-1 | TRBV18 | CASSGSGSPLNEQFF
TRBJ2-3 | TRBV5-5 | CASSLVSADTQYF
TRBJ1-1 | TRBV4-1 | CASSQGGRGSLNTEAFF
TRBJ1-4 | TRBV27 | CASSSRSVEKLFF